A single sample gave rise to the 31 T cell receptor beta chains below, sequenced in a study of vaccination and CD4 T cells after COVID-19. Their antigen targets remain unknown. Treatment: approximately 11-day PBMC culture with coronavirus spike peptide pools or control peptides (ViraFEST assay). CD4+ T lymphocytes from the unexposed donor were collected before the COVID-19 pandemic (2011-2018). The Oncomine TCR Beta short-read assay was applied to DNA of cultured CD4+ T cells. TCRdb fed the PCR reads into MiXCR, producing one record per CDR3 protein. The sample consists of 7,000 to 8,500 distinct CDR3 sequences, 45% to 65% of them appearing once. Sequenced input: CD4+ T cells from blood, cultured in vitro. These receptors came from a human donor in good health.

The chain links TRBV6-1 to TRBJ1-6; 8 bases fit TRBD1. Per germline, CDR1 MNHNS and CDR2 SASEGT. This CDR3 has 15 residues. V dropped 5 bases and J dropped 7; count of bases not matched to a gene: 7. The CDR3 sequence is CASSPPGQGNSPLHF. The DNA of the CDR3 is TGTGCCAGCAGTCCCCCCGGACAGGGCAATTCACCCCTCCACTTT.

This clonotype was seen only once. The genes are TRBV6-1 and TRBJ2-7; 8 bases agree with TRBD1. Germline CDR1 MNHNS, CDR2 SASEGT. The CDR3 extends over 14 amino acids. The ends lost 6 bases at V and 4 bases at J; junction bases unmatched: 8. The CDR3 nucleotides read TGTGCCAGCAGCGCCGGGACAGGATATTACGAGCAGTACTTC. It translates to CASSAGTGYYEQYF.

The gene calls are TRBV10-2 and TRBJ1-2; TRBD1 is a possible D gene (5 bases). The CDR3 is 13 amino acids. Per the germline V gene, CDR1 is WSHSY and CDR2 is SAAADI. The germline V and J ends were trimmed by 4 bases and 4 bases, with 10 bases remaining between them. The CDR3 region is CASSGGRAYGYTF. The CDR3 coding sequence is TGCGCCAGCAGTGGGGGCAGGGCCTATGGCTACACCTTC.

This chain connects TRBV7-2 to TRBJ1-2, with D hard to call. V was trimmed by 4 bases and J by 1 base, leaving 10 bases between them. The CDR3 extends over 14 amino acids. Germline assignment: CDR1 SGHTA and CDR2 FQGNSA. The CDR3 region is CASSSSPFNYGYTF. The DNA of the CDR3 is TGTGCCAGCAGCTCCAGTCCTTTTAACTATGGCTACACCTTC.

The gene calls are TRBV30 and TRBJ2-2, with TRBD1 matching 7 bases. V was clipped by 1 base and J by 5 bases; unmatched bases: 10. CDR1 is GTSNPN and CDR2 is SVGIG in the germline V gene (reference sequence). This CDR3 contains 16 residues. The CDR3 region has the DNA TGTGCCTGGAGTGCTCAACCAACAGGGGATACCGGGGAGCTGTTTTTT. Its protein product is CAWSAQPTGDTGELFF.

The chain uses TRBV7-2 and TRBJ2-5, with TRBD2 as a possible D gene (5 bases). V gave up 1 base and J gave up 4 bases, with 13 bases separating them. This CDR3 comprises 15 residues. The germline CDR1 and CDR2 sequences are SGHTA and FQGNSA. The CDR3 protein is CASSLVAGNGETQYF. Written as DNA, the CDR3 is TGTGCCAGCAGCTTAGTCGCCGGGAACGGAGAGACCCAGTACTTC.

The chain uses TRBV10-2 and TRBJ2-7; no clear D gene. Between the trimmed V and J ends, which lost 9 bases and 2 bases, there was a span of 11 bases. Germline values: CDR1 WSHSY, CDR2 SAAADI. The CDR3 totals 12 residues. The CDR3 nucleotides are TGCGCCAGTTCTCCTAGGGCCTACGAGCAGTACTTC. Its translation is CASSPRAYEQYF.

V is TRBV2 and J is TRBJ1-5; maybe TRBD1 (5 bases). The germline CDR1 and CDR2 sequences are SNHLY and FYNNEI. The CDR3 is made up of 17 amino acids. V shed 2 bases and J shed 0 bases, with 14 bases lying between them. The CDR3 DNA is TGTGCCAGCAGTGAAAACAGGCTAACGTATAGCAATCAGCCCCAGCATTTT. It codes for CASSENRLTYSNQPQHF.

The V gene is TRBV7-6, the J gene TRBJ2-1; no clear D. V dropped 1 base and J dropped 9 bases, with 16 bases sitting between them. Germline CDR1 reads SGHVS; CDR2 reads FNYEAQ. The CDR3 contains 15 residues. The CDR3 here is CASSLVVVGSSEQFF. CDR3 bases: TGTGCCAGCAGCTTAGTAGTGGTAGGGTCAAGTGAGCAGTTCTTC.

The chain has TRBV27 and TRBJ1-4; 7 bases map to TRBD1. CDR1 and CDR2 from the germline V gene are MNHEY and SMNVEV (reference sequence). V lost 6 bases to trimming and J lost 10 bases; unmatched junction nucleotides: 8. This CDR3 spans 13 amino acids. The CDR3 loop reads CASRKYRGGKLFF. The CDR3 nucleotides are TGTGCCAGCAGGAAATACAGGGGAGGAAAACTGTTTTTT. The variable domain in full, completed from reference TRBV27 and TRBJ1-4, reads EAQVTQNPRYLITVTGKKLTVTCSQNMNHEYMSWYRQDPGLGLRQIYYSMNVEVTDKGDVPEGYKVSRKEKRNFPLILESPSPNQTSLYFCASRKYRGGKLFFGSGTQLSVL.

The chain links TRBV30 to TRBJ2-7; TRBD2 is a possible D gene (6 bases). With 4 bases removed from V and 4 bases from J, the gap between germline ends came to 14 bases. This CDR3 comprises 13 residues. Germline CDR1 and CDR2: GTSNPN and SVGIG (reference sequence). CDR3 nucleotides: TGTGCCTGGACCCGGGGCGGGAAATACGAGCAGTACTTC. Its translation is CAWTRGGKYEQYF.

This clonotype is classed as medium-sized. This chain connects TRBV24-1 to TRBJ2-3; tentatively, D is TRBD2 (5 bases). V lost 3 bases and J 1 base, leaving 16 bases between the germline ends. The CDR3 sequence is 17 residues long. From germline, CDR1 is KGHDR and CDR2 SFDVKD. The DNA of the CDR3 is TGTGCCACCAGTGATCCCAAGGGATCCGGGGGCACAGATACGCAGTATTTT. Translated, it gives CATSDPKGSGGTDTQYF.

The chain has TRBV6-5 and TRBJ1-6; no firm D call. There are 14 residues in the CDR3. Germline-derived CDR1 and CDR2 are MNHEY and SVGAGI. The ends were cut back, 2 bases at V and 7 bases at J, with 9 bases in the middle. The chain's CDR3 is CASSYKRRNSPLHF. The DNA for the CDR3 is TGTGCCAGCAGTTACAAGAGACGGAATTCACCCCTCCACTTT.

The chain joins TRBV6-1 to TRBJ1-1, with 12 bases fitting TRBD1. CDR1 and CDR2 (germline): MNHNS, SASEGT. V was pared by 6 bases and J by 6 bases, with 2 bases of the junction left unmatched. The CDR3 consists of 13 residues. This chain's CDR3 is CASSGTGGPEAFF. The CDR3 DNA reads TGTGCCAGCAGCGGGACAGGGGGCCCTGAAGCTTTCTTT.

The chain recombines TRBV30 with TRBJ2-7; D is unclear. The germline V and J ends were trimmed by 3 bases and 2 bases, with 8 bases remaining between them. CDR3 length: 12 amino acids. The germline V gene encodes CDR1 GTSNPN and CDR2 SVGIG (reference sequence). The CDR3 here is CAWRPGPYEQYF. CDR3 sequence (DNA): TGTGCCTGGAGACCCGGACCCTACGAGCAGTACTTC.

The CDR3 DNA reads TGTGCCAGCAGTTACACCCCCGGACAGGCATTCTATAGCAATCAGCCCCAGCATTTT. Residues: CASSYTPGQAFYSNQPQHF. The rearrangement uses TRBV6-2 or TRBV6-3 and TRBJ1-5, with TRBD1 matching over 7 bases. J lost 0 bases, V lost 2 bases, and 13 bases had no gene match. The V gene's germline CDR1 is MNHEY and CDR2 SVGEGT. CDR3 size: 19 residues.

This chain connects TRBV5-4 to TRBJ2-7, with D possibly being TRBD1 (7 bases). This CDR3 is 15 amino acids long. Trimming took off 3 bases at V and 0 bases at J, with 13 bases between the two ends. Germline lookup yields CDR1 SGHNT and CDR2 YYREEE (reference sequence). CDR3 nucleotide sequence: TGTGCCAGCAGCTCCCCGCGGGACAGCTCCTACGAGCAGTACTTC. Residues: CASSSPRDSSYEQYF.

There are a few counts of this clonotype. The rearrangement uses TRBV24-1 and TRBJ2-2; 7 bases map to TRBD1. The CDR3 is 17 amino acids. In germline, CDR1 is KGHDR, CDR2 SFDVKD. The ends lost 4 bases at V and 1 base at J; junction bases unmatched: 8. The CDR3 DNA reads TGTGCCACCAGTGAGCCCGTCGGGACAGAGAACACCGGGGAGCTGTTTTTT. Translated: CATSEPVGTENTGELFF.

The chain recombines TRBV5-1 with TRBJ1-2; a possible D gene is TRBD1 (6 bases). V lost 5 bases, J lost 7 bases, and 15 bases lay in between. CDR1 SGHRS and CDR2 YFSETQ come from the germline V gene. This CDR3 has 13 amino acids. The CDR3 region has the DNA TGCGCCAGCAGAGGACAGACTTTCTTTGGCTACACCTTC. Its translation: CASRGQTFFGYTF.

The chain employs TRBV7-9 and TRBJ2-5; D not resolved. The V end lost 0 bases, the J end lost 4 bases, and 9 bases lay between the germline ends. Per germline, CDR1 SEHNR and CDR2 FQNEAQ (reference sequence). This CDR3 comprises 14 residues. CDR3 region: CASSLAGSRETQYF. CDR3 DNA: TGTGCCAGCAGCTTAGCGGGATCCAGAGAGACCCAGTACTTC.

This clonotype has only a few counts. The rearrangement joins TRBV12-3 or TRBV12-4 to TRBJ2-2, with D possibly TRBD2 on 5 matching bases. V was trimmed by 5 bases and J by 7 bases, leaving 14 bases between them. The CDR3 covers 14 residues. DNA of the CDR3: TGTGCCAGCAGTCCCGGGATAGGAGGCGGGGAGCTGTTTTTT. It is translated as CASSPGIGGGELFF.

This clonotype was observed a handful of times. The chain employs TRBV12-3 or TRBV12-4 and TRBJ2-5; 11 bases are shared with TRBD1. This CDR3 comprises 17 residues. Germline trimming cut 5 bases from V and 5 bases from J; bases unmatched to any gene: 13. In DNA, the CDR3 is TGTGCCAGCAGTCCCGACCGGACAGGGGGCGCGGTGGAGACCCAGTACTTC. This sequence encodes CASSPDRTGGAVETQYF.

On this clonotype: The junction does not match germline at one end; this may be a read error. This chain links TRBV7-6 with TRBJ2-5, with a possible D match to TRBD2 (6 bases). This CDR3 region has 14 residues. Germline lookup yields CDR1 SGHVS and CDR2 FNYEAQ. CDR3 nucleotides: TGTGCCAGCAGCCTAGCGCTCGTAACGGAGACCCAGTACTTC. It translates to CASSLALVTETQYF. Based on the CDR3 plus reference TRBV7-6 and TRBJ2-5, the full variable domain is GAGVSQSPRYKVTKRGQDVALRCDPISGHVSLYWYRQALGQGPEFLTYFNYEAQQDKSGLPNDRFSAERPEGSISTLTIQRTEQRDSAMYRCASSLALVTETQYFGPGTRLLVL.

The CDR3 reads CASRYGQGAAGELFF. The CDR3 coding sequence is TGCGCCAGCAGATATGGACAGGGGGCGGCCGGGGAGCTGTTTTTT. This chain uses TRBV5-1 with TRBJ2-2, with 11 bases matching TRBD1. Germline CDR1 is SGHRS and CDR2 is YFSETQ. Germline trimming cut 5 bases from V and 6 bases from J; bases unmatched to any gene: 6. The CDR3 sequence is 15 residues long.

The chain couples TRBV12-3 or TRBV12-4 to TRBJ1-6, with D possibly matching TRBD1 (6 bases). Deletions cut 8 bases from V and 9 bases from J, with 14 bases between. CDR3 length: 13 amino acids. In nucleotides, the CDR3 is TGTGCCAGCCGCAGGGGAGGTAGTTCACCCCTCCACTTT. The encoded protein is CASRRGGSSPLHF.

This clonotype was counted once. This sequence joins TRBV20-1 and TRBJ1-3; 8 nucleotides line up with TRBD1. Germline values: CDR1 DFQATT, CDR2 SNEGSKA (reference sequence). This CDR3 region has 14 residues. V lost 6 bases to trimming and J lost 8 bases; unmatched junction nucleotides: 12. The chain's CDR3 is CSALTSGGRDTIYF. CDR3 DNA sequence: TGCAGTGCCCTAACCTCAGGGGGCCGGGACACCATATATTTT.

Sample share makes this clonotype medium-sized. The genes are TRBV6-2 or TRBV6-3 and TRBJ2-2; 10 bases are shared with TRBD2. The V gene's germline CDR1 is MNHEY and CDR2 SVGEGT. This CDR3 is 19 amino acids long. V lost 2 bases to trimming and J lost 0 bases; unmatched junction nucleotides: 9. CDR3 amino acids: CASSYPDLAGDPNTGELFF. CDR3 sequence (DNA): TGTGCCAGCAGTTACCCGGACCTAGCGGGGGACCCGAACACCGGGGAGCTGTTTTTT.

By sample share, this clonotype is medium-sized. The gene calls are TRBV7-8 and TRBJ2-2; possibly TRBD2 for D (7 bases). V was trimmed by 5 bases and J by 2 bases, leaving 15 bases between them. The germline V gene has CDR1 SGHVS and CDR2 FQNEAQ. The CDR3 consists of 16 residues. The CDR3 region is CASSRGSGTNTGELFF. In DNA form, the CDR3 reads TGTGCCAGCAGCCGTGGAAGCGGGACAAACACCGGGGAGCTGTTTTTT.

This clonotype was counted between two and nine times. The J gene is TRBJ1-6, the V gene TRBV19; TRBD1 matches at 9 bases. In germline, CDR1 is LNHDA, CDR2 SQIVND (reference sequence). With V trimmed by 10 bases and J by 10 bases, 8 bases remained unmatched. The CDR3 is made up of 13 amino acids. DNA of the CDR3: TGTGCCACAACGGGACAGGGTTTGTCACCCCTCCACTTT. This encodes CATTGQGLSPLHF.

In this sample, this clonotype turned up a few times. V is TRBV28 and J is TRBJ1-4, with a weak D call TRBD1 (6 bases). Germline assignment: CDR1 MDHEN and CDR2 SYDVKM. Trimming removed 2 bases from V and 6 bases from J, with 16 bases in between. The CDR3 is 16 amino acids. As DNA, the CDR3 is TGTGCCAGCAGTTTAGGGTTGGGGGGCCTGGATGAAAAACTGTTTTTT. It specifies CASSLGLGGLDEKLFF.

This clonotype is termed medium-sized. The rearrangement links TRBV19 to TRBJ1-5, with 7 bases identical to TRBD1. Losses at the gene ends were 5 bases for V and 2 bases for J; bases not matched to a gene: 9. This CDR3 has 16 residues. Per the germline V gene, CDR1 is LNHDA and CDR2 is SQIVND (reference sequence). The CDR3 sequence: CASSGRTGLGNQPQHF. The CDR3 DNA follows: TGTGCCAGTAGTGGCCGGACAGGTCTGGGCAATCAGCCCCAGCATTTT.